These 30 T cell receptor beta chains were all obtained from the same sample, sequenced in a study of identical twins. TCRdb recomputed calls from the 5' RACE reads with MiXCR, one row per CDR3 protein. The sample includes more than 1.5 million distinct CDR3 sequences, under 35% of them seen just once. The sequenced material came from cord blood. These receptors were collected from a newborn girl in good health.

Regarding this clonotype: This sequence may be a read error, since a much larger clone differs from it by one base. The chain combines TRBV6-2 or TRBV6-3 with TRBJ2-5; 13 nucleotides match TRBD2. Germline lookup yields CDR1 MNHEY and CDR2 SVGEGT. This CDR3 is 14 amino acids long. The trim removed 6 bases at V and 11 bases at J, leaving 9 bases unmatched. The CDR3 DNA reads TGTGCCAGCAGAAAACTAGCGGGGGGGAATGAGCAGTACTTC. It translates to CASRKLAGGNEQYF.

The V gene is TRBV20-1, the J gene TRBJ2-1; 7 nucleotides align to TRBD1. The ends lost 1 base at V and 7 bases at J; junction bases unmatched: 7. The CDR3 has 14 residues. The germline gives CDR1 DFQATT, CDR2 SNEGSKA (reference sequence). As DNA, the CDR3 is TGCAGTGCTAGAGCCGCGACAGGGTATAATGAGCAGTTCTTC. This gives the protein CSARAATGYNEQFF.

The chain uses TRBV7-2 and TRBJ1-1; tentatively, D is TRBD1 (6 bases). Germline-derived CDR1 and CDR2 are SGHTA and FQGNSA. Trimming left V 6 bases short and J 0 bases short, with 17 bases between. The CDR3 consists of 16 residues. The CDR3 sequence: CASSSTGQLMNTEAFF. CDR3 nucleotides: TGTGCCAGCAGTTCCACTGGACAGCTGATGAACACTGAAGCTTTCTTT.

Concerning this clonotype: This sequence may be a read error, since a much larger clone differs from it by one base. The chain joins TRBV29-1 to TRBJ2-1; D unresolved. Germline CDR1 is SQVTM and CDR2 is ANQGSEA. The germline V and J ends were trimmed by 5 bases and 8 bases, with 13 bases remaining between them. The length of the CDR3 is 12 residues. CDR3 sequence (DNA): TGCAGCGTTTATAGATCGGGCTATGAGCAGTTCTTC. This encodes CSVYRSGYEQFF.

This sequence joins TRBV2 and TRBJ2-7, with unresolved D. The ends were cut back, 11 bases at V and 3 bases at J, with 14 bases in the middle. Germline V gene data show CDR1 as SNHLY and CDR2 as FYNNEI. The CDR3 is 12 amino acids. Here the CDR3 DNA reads TGTGCCTCCCAACAAGTTTTCTACGAGCAGTACTTC. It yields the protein CASQQVFYEQYF.

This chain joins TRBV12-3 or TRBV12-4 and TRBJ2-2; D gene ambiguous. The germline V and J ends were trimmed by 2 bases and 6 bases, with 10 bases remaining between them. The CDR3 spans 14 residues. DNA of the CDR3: TGTGCCAGCAGTTTACGGTCGTCGGCCGGGGAGCTGTTTTTT. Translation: CASSLRSSAGELFF.

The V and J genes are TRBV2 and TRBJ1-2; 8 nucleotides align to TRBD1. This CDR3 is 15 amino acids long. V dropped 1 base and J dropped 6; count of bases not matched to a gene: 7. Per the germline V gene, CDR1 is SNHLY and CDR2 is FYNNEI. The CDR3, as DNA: TGTGCCAGCAGTGAAGGACGGACAGGGAGGGATGGCTACACCTTC. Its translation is CASSEGRTGRDGYTF.

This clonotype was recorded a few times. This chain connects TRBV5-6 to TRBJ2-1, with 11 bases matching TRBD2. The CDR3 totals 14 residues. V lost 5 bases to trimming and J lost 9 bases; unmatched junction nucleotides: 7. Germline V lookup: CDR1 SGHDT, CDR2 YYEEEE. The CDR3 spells CASSFSGGVSEQFF. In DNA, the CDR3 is TGTGCCAGCAGTTTTAGCGGGGGGGTTAGTGAGCAGTTCTTC.

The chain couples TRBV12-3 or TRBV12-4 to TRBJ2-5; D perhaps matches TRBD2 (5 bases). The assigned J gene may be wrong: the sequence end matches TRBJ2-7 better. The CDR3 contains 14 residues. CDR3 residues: CASSLSPRAYEQYF. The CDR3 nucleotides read TGTGCCAGCAGTTTATCCCCGAGGGCTTACGAGCAGTACTTC.

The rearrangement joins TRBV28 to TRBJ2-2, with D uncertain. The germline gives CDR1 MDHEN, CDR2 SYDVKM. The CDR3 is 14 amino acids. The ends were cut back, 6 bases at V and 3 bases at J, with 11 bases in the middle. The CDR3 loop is CASRTRVDTGELFF. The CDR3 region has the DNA TGTGCCAGCAGGACCCGAGTGGACACCGGGGAGCTGTTTTTT.

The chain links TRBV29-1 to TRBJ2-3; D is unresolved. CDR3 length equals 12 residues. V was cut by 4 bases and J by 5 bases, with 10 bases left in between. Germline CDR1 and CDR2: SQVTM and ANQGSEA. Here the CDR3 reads CSVGMGQDTQYF. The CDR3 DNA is TGCAGCGTTGGAATGGGCCAAGATACGCAGTATTTT.

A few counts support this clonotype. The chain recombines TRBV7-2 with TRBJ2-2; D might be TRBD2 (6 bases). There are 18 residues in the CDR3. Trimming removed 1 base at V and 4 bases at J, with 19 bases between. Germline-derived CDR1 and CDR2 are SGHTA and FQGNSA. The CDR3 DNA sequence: TGTGCCAGCAGCTTAGGACCACGGGGACTCATCAGCACCGGGGAGCTGTTTTTT. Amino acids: CASSLGPRGLISTGELFF. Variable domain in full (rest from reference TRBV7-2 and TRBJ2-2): GAGVSQSPSNKVTEKGKDVELRCDPISGHTALYWYRQSLGQGLEFLIYFQGNSAPDKSGLPSDRFSAERTGGSVSTLTIQRTQQEDSAVYLCASSLGPRGLISTGELFFGEGSRLTVL.

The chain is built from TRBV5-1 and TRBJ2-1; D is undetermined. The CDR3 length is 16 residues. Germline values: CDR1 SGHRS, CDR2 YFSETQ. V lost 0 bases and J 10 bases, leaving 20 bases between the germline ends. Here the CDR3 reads CASSLVINRGGYEQFF. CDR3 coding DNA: TGCGCCAGCAGCTTGGTGATCAATCGTGGCGGTTACGAGCAGTTCTTC.

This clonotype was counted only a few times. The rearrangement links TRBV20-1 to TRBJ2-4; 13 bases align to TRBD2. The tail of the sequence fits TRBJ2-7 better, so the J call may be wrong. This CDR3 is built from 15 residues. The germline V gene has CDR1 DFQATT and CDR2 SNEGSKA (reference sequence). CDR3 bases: TGCAGTGCTAGATTGACTAGCGGGAGGTTCCACGAGCAGTACTTC. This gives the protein CSARLTSGRFHEQYF.

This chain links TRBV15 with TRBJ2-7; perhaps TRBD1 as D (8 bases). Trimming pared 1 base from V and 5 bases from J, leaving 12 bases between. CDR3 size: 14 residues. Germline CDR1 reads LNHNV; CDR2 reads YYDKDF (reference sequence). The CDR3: CATSRGTGGDEQYF. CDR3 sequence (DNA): TGTGCCACCAGCAGAGGCACAGGGGGGGACGAGCAGTACTTC. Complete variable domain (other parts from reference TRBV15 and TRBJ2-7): DAMVIQNPRYQVTQFGKPVTLSCSQTLNHNVMYWYQQKSSQAPKLLFHYYDKDFNNEADTPDNFQSRRPNTSFCFLDIRSPGLGDTAMYLCATSRGTGGDEQYFGPGTRLTVT.

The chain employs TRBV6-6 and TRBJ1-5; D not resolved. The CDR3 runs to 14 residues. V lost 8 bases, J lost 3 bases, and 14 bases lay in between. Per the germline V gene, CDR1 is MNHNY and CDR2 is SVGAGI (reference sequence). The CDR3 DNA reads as TGTGCCAGCGAAAAACAGAACTCCAATCAGCCCCAGCATTTT. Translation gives CASEKQNSNQPQHF.

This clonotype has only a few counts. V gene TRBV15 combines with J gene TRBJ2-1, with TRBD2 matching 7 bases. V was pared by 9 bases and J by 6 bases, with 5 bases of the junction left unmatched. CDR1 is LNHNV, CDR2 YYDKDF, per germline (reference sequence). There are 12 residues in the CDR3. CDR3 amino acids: CATKAGFNEQFF. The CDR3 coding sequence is TGTGCCACGAAAGCGGGGTTCAATGAGCAGTTCTTC.

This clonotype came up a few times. The CDR3 region has the DNA TGTGCCATCAGTGAGGAACTAGCGGGAGTTTTTGAGCAGTTCTTC. It specifies CAISEELAGVFEQFF. The chain joins TRBV10-3 to TRBJ2-1; 11 nucleotides align to TRBD2. Losses at the gene ends were 2 bases for V and 9 bases for J; bases not matched to a gene: 6. From germline, CDR1 is ENHRY and CDR2 SYGVKD. The CDR3 consists of 15 residues.

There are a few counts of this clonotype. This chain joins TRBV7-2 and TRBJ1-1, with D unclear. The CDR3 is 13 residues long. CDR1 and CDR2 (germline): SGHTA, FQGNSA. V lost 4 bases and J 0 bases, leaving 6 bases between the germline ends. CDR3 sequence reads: CASSSYLNTEAFF. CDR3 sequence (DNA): TGTGCCAGCAGCTCCTACCTGAACACTGAAGCTTTCTTT.

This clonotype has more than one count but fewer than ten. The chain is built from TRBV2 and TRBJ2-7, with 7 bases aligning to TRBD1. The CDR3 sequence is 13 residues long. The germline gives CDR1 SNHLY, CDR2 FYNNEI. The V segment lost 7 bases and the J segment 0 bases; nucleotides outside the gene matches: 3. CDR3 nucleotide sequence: TGTGCCAGCATTGGGACAGTCTCCTACGAGCAGTACTTC. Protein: CASIGTVSYEQYF.

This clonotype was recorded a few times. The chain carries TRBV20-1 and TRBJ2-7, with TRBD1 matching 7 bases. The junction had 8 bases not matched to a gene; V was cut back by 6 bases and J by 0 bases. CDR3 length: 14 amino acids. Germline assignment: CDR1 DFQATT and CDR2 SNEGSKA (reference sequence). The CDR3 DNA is TGCAGTGCCACACGGGACAGTCCCTCCTACGAGCAGTACTTC. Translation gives CSATRDSPSYEQYF.

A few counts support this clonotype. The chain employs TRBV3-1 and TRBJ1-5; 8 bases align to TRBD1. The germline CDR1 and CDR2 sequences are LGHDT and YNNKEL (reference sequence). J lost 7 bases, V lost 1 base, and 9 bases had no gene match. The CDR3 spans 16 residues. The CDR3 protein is CASSQGVGQGVQPQHF. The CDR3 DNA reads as TGTGCCAGCAGCCAAGGAGTAGGACAGGGCGTCCAGCCCCAGCATTTT.

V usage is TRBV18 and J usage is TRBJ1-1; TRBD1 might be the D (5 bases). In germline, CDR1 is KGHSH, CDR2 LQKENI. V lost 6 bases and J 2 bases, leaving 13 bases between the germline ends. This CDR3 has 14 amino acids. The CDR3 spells CASSPRGANTEAFF. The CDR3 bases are TGTGCCAGCTCCCCCCGAGGGGCCAACACTGAAGCTTTCTTT.

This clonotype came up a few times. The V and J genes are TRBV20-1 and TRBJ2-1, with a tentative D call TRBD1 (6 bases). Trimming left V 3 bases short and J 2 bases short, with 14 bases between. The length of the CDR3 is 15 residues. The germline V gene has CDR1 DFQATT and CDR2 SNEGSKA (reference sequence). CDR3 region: CSARDSGLPYNEQFF. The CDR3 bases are TGCAGTGCTAGGGACAGCGGACTCCCCTACAATGAGCAGTTCTTC.

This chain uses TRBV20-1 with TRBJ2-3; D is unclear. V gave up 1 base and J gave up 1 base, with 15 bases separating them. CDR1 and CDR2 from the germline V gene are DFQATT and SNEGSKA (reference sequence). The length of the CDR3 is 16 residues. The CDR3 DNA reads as TGCAGTGCTAGAGTTCCTTTCTTGGCGCGCACAGATACGCAGTATTTT. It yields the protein CSARVPFLARTDTQYF.

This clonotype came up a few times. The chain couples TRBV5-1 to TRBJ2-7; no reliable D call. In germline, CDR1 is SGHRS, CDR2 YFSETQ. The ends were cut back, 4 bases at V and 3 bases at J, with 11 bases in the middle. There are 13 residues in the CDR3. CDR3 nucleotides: TGCGCCAGCAGCCCCCAGACTCACTACGAGCAGTACTTC. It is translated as CASSPQTHYEQYF.

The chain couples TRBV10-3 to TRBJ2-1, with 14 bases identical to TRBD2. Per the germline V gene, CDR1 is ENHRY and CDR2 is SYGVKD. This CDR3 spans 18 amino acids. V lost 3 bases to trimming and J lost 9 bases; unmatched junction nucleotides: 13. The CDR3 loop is CAISEPPAGTSGSAEQFF. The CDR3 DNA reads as TGTGCCATCAGTGAACCGCCGGCCGGGACTAGCGGGAGTGCTGAGCAGTTCTTC.

The CDR3 DNA is TGTGCCATCAGTGGGGGGCTAGCCAAAAACATTCAGTACTTC. This codes for CAISGGLAKNIQYF. This rearrangement joins TRBV10-3 to TRBJ2-4, with TRBD1 as a possible D gene (6 bases). Germline V CDR1 and CDR2: ENHRY, SYGVKD. There are 14 residues in the CDR3. Trimming left V 4 bases short and J 0 bases short, with 7 bases between.

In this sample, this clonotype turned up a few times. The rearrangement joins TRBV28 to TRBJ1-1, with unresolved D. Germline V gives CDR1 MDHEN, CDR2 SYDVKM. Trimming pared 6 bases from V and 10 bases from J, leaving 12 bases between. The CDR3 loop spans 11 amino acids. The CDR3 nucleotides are TGTGCCAGCAGGAGCGTGTCGGGAGCTTTCTTT. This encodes CASRSVSGAFF.

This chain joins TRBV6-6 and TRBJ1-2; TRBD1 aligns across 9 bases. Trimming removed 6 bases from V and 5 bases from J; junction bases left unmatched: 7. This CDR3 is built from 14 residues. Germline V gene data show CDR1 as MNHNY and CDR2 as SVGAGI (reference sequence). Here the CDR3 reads CASSRSGQGYGYTF. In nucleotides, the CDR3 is TGTGCCAGCAGCCGAAGCGGACAGGGGTATGGCTACACCTTC.